This TCR beta chain was captured in a study of T cell repertoires in cytomegalovirus infection. About the study: From public TCR beta signatures came an indication of both CMV infection and matching HLA type.

V trimming: 0 bases; J trimming: 9 bases; junction bases outside the gene matches: 5. CDR1 is KGHDR and CDR2 is SFDVKD in the germline V gene. The CDR3 totals 16 residues. This clonotype appeared many times. Its target is not known. Study-level results: In two of eight donors, the top clonotype was HLA-C-restricted CMV-specific.

MiXCR, applied by TCRdb to the reads, yields one record per CDR3 protein. The table records 700,000 to 850,000 distinct CDR3 sequences, approximately 30% of them present only once. Here the sequenced sample was cultured CD8+ T cells from PBMCs, taken from culture after CMV antigen stimulation. This clonotype originated in a human donor in good health (CMV status not recorded). Some clones in this sample may be carry-over from other donors' samples. The V call is TRBV24-1, the J call TRBJ2-1; TRBD2 matches 12 bases. The CDR3 nucleotides are TGTGCCACCAGTGATTTGGGGCTAGCGGGGGGGGCTGAGCAGTTCTTC. Protein: CATSDLGLAGGAEQFF.